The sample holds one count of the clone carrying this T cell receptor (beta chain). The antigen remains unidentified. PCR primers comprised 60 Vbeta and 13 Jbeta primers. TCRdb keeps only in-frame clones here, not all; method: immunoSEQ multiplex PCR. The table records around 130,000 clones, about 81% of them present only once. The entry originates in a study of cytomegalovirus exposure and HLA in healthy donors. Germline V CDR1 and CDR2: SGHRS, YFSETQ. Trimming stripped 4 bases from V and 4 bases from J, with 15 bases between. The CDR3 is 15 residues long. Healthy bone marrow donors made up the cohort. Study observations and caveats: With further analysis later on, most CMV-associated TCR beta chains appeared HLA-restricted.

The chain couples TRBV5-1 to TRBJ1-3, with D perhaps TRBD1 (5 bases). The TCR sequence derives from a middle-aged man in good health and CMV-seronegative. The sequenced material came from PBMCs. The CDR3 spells CASSPSTDMGNTIYF. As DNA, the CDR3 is TGCGCCAGCAGCCCCTCTACGGACATGGGAAACACCATATATTTT.